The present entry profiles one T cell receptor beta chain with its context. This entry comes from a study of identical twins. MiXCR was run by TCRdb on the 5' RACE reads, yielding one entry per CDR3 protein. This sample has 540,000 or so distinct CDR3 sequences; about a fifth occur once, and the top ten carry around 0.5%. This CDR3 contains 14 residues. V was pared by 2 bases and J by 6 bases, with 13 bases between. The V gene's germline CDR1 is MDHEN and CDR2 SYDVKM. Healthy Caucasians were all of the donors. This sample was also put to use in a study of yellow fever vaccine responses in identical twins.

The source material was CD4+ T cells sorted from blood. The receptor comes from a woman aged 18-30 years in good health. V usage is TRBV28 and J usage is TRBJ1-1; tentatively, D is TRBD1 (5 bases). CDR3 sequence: CASSLLEGRAEAFF. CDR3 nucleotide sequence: TGTGCCAGCAGTTTACTCGAGGGGCGGGCTGAAGCTTTCTTT.